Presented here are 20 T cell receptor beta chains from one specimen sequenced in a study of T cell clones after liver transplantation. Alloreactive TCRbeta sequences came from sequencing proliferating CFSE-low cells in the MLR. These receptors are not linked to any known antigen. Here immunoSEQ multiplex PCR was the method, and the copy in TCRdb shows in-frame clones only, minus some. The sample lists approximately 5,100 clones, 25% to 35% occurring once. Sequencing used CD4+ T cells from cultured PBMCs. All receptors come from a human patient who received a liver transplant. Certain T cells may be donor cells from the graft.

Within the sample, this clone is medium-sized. The CDR3: CASSHILSGTGVNQPQHF. The CDR3 DNA reads TGTGCCAGCAGCCACATACTATCCGGGACAGGGGTCAATCAGCCCCAGCATTTT. The genes are TRBV4-2 and TRBJ1-5; 10 nucleotides match TRBD1. The CDR3 extends over 18 amino acids. The J segment lost 3 bases and the V segment lost 3 bases, leaving 11 bases of the junction unmatched. The germline V gene encodes CDR1 LGHNA and CDR2 YNFKEQ.

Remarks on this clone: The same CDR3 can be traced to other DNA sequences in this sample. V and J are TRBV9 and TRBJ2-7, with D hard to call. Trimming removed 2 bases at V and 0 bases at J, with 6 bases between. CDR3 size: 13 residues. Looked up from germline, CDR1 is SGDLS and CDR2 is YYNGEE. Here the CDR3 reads CASSVGPSYEQYF. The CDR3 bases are TGTGCCAGCAGCGTTGGCCCCTCCTACGAGCAGTACTTC.

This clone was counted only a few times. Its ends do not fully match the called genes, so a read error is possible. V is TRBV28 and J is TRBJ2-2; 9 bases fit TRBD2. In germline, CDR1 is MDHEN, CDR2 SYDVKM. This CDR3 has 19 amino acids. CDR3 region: CARPPGLADPTSLTGELVF. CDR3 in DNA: TGTGCCAGGCCCCCGGGACTAGCAGATCCTACCTCACTCACCGGGGAGCTGGTTTTT. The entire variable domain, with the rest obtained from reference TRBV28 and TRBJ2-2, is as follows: DVKVTQSSRYLVKRTGEKVFLECVQDMDHENMFWYRQDPGLGLRLIYFSYDVKMKEKGDIPEGYSVSREKKERFSLILESASTNQTSMYLCARPPGLADPTSLTGELVFGEGSRLTVL.

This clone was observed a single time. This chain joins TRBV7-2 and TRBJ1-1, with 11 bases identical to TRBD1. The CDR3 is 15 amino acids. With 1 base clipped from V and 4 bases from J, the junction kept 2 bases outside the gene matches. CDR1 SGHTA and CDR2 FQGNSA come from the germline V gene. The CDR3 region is CASSLVGTGGTEAFF. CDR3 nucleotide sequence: TGTGCCAGCAGCTTAGTAGGGACAGGGGGCACTGAAGCTTTCTTT. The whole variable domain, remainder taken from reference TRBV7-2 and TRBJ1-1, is GAGVSQSPSNKVTEKGKDVELRCDPISGHTALYWYRQSLGQGLEFLIYFQGNSAPDKSGLPSDRFSAERTGGSVSTLTIQRTQQEDSAVYLCASSLVGTGGTEAFFGQGTRLTVV.

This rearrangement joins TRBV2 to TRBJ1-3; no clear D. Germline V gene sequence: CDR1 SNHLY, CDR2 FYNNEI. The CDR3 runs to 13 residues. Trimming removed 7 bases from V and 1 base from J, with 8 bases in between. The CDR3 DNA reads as TGTGCCAGCACTAGGGAATCTGGAAACACCATATATTTT. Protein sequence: CASTRESGNTIYF.

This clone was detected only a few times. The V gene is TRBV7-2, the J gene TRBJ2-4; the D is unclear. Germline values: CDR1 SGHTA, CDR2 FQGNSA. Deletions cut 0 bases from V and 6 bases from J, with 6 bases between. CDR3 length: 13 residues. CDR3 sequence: CASSLAGPNIQYF. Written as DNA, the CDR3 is TGTGCCAGCAGCTTAGCTGGCCCAAACATTCAGTACTTC.

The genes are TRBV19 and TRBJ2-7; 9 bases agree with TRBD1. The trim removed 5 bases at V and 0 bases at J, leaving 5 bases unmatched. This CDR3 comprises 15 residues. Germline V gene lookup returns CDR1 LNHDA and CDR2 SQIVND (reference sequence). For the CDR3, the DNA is TGTGCCAGTAGTGGGACAGGGCTGAGCTCCTACGAGCAGTACTTC. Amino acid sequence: CASSGTGLSSYEQYF.

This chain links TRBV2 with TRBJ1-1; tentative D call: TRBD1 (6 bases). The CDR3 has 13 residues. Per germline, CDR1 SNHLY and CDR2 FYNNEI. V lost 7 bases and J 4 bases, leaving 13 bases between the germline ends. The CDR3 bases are TGTGCCAGCAACGGGGGGCATGGCACTGAAGCTTTCTTT. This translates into CASNGGHGTEAFF.

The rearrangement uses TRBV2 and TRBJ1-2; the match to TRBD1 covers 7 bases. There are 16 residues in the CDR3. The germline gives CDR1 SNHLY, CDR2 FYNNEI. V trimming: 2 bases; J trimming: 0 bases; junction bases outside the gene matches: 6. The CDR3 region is CASSEWKGQPNYGYTF. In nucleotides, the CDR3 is TGTGCCAGCAGTGAATGGAAGGGACAGCCTAACTATGGCTACACCTTC.

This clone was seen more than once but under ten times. CDR3 region: CASTRQIGSPLHF. The DNA for the CDR3 is TGTGCCAGCACCAGACAGATTGGGTCACCCCTCCACTTT. This chain connects TRBV6-6 to TRBJ1-6, with D perhaps matching TRBD1 (5 bases). The CDR3 is 13 amino acids. Trimming took 7 bases from V and 10 from J, leaving 14 bases between them. Per germline, CDR1 MNHNY and CDR2 SVGAGI (reference sequence).

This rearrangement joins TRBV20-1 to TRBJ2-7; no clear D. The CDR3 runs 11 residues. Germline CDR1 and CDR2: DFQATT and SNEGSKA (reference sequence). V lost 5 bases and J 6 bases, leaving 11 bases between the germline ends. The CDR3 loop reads CSAPIPSEQYF. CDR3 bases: TGCAGTGCTCCGATACCGAGCGAGCAGTACTTC.

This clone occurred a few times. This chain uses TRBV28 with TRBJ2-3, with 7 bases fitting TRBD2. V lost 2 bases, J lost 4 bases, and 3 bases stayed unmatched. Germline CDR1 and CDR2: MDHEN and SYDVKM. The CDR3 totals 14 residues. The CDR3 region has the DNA TGTGCCAGCAGTTTAGGCGGGAGCCCAGATACGCAGTATTTT. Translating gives CASSLGGSPDTQYF.

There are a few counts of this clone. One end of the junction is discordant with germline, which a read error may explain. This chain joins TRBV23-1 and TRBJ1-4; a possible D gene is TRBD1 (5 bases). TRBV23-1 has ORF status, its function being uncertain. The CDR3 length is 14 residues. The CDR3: CASSFLRDSRKTVF. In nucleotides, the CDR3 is TGCGCCAGCAGTTTTTTGCGCGACAGTCGAAAAACTGTTTTT.

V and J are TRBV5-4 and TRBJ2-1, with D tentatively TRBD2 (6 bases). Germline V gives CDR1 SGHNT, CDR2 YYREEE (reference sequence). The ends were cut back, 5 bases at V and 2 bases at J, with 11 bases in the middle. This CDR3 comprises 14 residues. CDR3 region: CASRGGGAYNEQFF. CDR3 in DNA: TGTGCCAGCAGAGGCGGAGGGGCCTACAATGAGCAGTTCTTC.

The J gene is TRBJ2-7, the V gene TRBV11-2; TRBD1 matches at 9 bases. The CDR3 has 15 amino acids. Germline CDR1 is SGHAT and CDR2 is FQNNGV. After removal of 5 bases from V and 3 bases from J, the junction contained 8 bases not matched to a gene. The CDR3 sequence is CASSPLGTGRYEQYF. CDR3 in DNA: TGTGCCAGCAGCCCACTCGGGACAGGGCGCTACGAGCAGTACTTC.

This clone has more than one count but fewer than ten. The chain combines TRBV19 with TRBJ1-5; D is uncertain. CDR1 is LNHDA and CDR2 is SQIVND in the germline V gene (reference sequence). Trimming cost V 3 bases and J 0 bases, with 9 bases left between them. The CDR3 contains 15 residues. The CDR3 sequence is CASSMLAYSNQPQHF. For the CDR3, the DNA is TGTGCCAGTAGTATGTTAGCTTATAGCAATCAGCCCCAGCATTTT. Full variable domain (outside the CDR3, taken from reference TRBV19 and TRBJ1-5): DGGITQSPKYLFRKEGQNVTLSCEQNLNHDAMYWYRQDPGQGLRLIYYSQIVNDFQKGDIAEGYSVSREKKESFPLTVTSAQKNPTAFYLCASSMLAYSNQPQHFGDGTRLSIL.

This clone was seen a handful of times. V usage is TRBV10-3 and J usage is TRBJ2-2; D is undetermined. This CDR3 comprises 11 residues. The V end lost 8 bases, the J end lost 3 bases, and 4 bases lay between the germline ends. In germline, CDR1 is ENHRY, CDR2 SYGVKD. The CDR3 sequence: CAIADTGELFF. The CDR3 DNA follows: TGTGCCATCGCCGACACCGGGGAGCTGTTTTTT.

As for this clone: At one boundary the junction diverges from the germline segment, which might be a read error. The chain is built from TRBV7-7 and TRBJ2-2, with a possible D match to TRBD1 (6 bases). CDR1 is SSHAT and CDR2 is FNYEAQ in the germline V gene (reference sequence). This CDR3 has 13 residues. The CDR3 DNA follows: TGTGCTAGCAGCGCGAGGGGGACCGGGGAGCTGTTTTTT. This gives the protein CASSARGTGELFF.

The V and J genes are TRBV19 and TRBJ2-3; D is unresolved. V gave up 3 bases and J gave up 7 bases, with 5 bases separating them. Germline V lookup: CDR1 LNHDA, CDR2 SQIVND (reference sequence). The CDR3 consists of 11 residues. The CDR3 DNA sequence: TGTGCCAGTAGTATTAGCCATACGCAGTATTTT. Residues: CASSISHTQYF.

The CDR3, as DNA: TGTGCCAGCAGGAGCTTGAAGACCGGGGAGCTGTTTTTT. Its translation is CASRSLKTGELFF. The chain couples TRBV6-5 to TRBJ2-2, with D unclear. The germline V and J ends were trimmed by 6 bases and 5 bases, with 10 bases remaining between them. CDR1 is MNHEY, CDR2 SVGAGI, per germline. The CDR3 contains 13 residues.